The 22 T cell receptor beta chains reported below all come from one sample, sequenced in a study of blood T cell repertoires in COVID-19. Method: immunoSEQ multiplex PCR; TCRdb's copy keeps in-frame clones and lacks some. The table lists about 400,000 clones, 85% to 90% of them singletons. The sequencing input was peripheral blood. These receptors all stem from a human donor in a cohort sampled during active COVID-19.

CDR3 sequence: CAIRSDRIEAFF. The CDR3 nucleotides read TGTGCCATCAGATCTGACAGGATTGAAGCTTTCTTT. This chain joins TRBV10-3 and TRBJ1-1, with D tentatively TRBD1 (6 bases). Germline V gene sequence: CDR1 ENHRY, CDR2 SYGVKD. The CDR3 is 12 residues long. The V end was cut by 6 bases, the J end by 7 bases, with 12 bases between.

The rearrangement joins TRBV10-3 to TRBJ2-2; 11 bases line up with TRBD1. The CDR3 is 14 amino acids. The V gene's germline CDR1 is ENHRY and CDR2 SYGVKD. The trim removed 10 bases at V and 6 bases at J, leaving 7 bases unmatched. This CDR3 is CATQGQGDAGELFF. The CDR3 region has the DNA TGTGCCACCCAGGGACAGGGGGACGCCGGGGAGCTGTTTTTT.

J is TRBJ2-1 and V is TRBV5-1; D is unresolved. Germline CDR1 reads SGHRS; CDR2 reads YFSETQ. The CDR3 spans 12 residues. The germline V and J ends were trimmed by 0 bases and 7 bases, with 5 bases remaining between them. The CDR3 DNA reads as TGCGCCAGCAGCTTGGTCCTGAATGAGCAGTTCTTC. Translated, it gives CASSLVLNEQFF.

CDR3 amino acids: CASSPRDRANTEAFF. DNA for the CDR3: TGTGCCAGCTCACCGCGGGACCGGGCGAACACTGAAGCTTTCTTT. The chain combines TRBV18 with TRBJ1-1; perhaps TRBD1 as D (5 bases). The V and J ends lost 3 bases and 1 base respectively, with 12 bases between them. The CDR3 totals 15 residues. Germline V gene lookup returns CDR1 KGHSH and CDR2 LQKENI.

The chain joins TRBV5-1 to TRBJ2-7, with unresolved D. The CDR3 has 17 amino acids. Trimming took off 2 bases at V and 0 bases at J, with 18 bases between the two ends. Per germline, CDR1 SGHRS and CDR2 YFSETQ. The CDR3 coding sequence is TGCGCCAGCAGCTTCTCTCCTCAGGATAAAAACTCCTACGAGCAGTACTTC. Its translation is CASSFSPQDKNSYEQYF.

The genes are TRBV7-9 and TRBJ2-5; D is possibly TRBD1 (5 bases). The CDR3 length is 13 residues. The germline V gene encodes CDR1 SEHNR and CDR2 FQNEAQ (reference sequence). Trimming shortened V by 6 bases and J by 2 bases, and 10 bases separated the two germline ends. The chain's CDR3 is CASRDQGQETQYF. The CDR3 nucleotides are TGTGCCAGCAGGGACCAGGGTCAAGAGACCCAGTACTTC.

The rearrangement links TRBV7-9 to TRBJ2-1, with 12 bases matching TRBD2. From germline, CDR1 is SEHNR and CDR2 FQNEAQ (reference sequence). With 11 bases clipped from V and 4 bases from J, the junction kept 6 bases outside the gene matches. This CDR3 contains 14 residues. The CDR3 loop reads CAWETSGSYNEQFF. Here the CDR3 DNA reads TGTGCCTGGGAGACTAGCGGGAGTTACAATGAGCAGTTCTTC.

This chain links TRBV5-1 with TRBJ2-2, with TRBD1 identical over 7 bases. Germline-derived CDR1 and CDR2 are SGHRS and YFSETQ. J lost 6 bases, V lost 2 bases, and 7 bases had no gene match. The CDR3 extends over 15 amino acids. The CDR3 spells CASSFQTGTPGELFF. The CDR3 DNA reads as TGCGCCAGCAGCTTCCAGACAGGGACGCCCGGGGAGCTGTTTTTT.

DNA of the CDR3: TGCGCCAGCAGCTTGCCCGGGGAAGAGCAGTACTTC. Protein sequence: CASSLPGEEQYF. This sequence joins TRBV5-1 and TRBJ2-7; TRBD2 is a possible D gene (5 bases). Germline CDR1 reads SGHRS; CDR2 reads YFSETQ. V shed 1 base and J shed 7 bases, with 9 bases lying between them. The CDR3 sequence is 12 residues long.

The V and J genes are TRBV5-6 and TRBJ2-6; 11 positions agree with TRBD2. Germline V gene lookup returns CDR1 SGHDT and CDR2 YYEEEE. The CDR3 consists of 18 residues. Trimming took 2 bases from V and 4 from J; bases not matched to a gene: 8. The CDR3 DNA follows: TGTGCCAGCAGCTTCCCCCCGGGACTAGCGGCCGGGGCCAACGTCCTGACTTTC. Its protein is CASSFPPGLAAGANVLTF.

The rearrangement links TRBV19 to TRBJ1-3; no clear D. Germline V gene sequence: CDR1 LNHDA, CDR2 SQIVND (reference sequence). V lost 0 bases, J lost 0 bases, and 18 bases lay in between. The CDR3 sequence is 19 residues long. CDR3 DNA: TGTGCCAGTAGTATAGATAATCGGAGGGTCACCCGCTCTGGAAACACCATATATTTT. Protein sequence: CASSIDNRRVTRSGNTIYF.

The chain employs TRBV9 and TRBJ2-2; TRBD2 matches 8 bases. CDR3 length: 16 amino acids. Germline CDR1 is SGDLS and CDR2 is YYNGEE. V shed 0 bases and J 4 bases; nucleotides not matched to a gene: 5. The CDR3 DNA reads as TGTGCCAGCAGCGTAGACGGGGGGGCCGCCACCGGGGAGCTGTTTTTT. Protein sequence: CASSVDGGAATGELFF.

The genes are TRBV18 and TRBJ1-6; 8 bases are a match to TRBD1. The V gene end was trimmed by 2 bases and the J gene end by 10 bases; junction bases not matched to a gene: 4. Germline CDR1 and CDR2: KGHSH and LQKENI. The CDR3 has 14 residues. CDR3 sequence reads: CASSPGQGHSPLHF. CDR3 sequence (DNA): TGTGCCAGCTCACCAGGACAGGGACACTCACCCCTCCACTTT. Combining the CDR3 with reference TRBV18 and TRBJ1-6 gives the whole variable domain NAGVMQNPRHLVRRRGQEARLRCSPMKGHSHVYWYRQLPEEGLKFMVYLQKENIIDESGMPKERFSAEFPKEGPSILRIQQVVRGDSAAYFCASSPGQGHSPLHFGNGTRLTVT.

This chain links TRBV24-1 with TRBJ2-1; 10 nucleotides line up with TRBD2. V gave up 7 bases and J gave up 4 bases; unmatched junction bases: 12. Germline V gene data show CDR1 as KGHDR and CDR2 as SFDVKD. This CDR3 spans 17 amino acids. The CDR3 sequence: CATRNRTSGGGYNEQFF. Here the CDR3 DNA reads TGTGCCACCAGGAACCGGACTAGCGGAGGGGGGTACAATGAGCAGTTCTTC.

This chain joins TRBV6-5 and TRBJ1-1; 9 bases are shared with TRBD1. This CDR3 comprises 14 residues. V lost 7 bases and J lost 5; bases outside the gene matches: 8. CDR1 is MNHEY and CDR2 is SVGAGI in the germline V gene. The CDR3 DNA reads TGTGCCAGCACCACCGGGACAGGGAGTACTGAAGCTTTCTTT. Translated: CASTTGTGSTEAFF.

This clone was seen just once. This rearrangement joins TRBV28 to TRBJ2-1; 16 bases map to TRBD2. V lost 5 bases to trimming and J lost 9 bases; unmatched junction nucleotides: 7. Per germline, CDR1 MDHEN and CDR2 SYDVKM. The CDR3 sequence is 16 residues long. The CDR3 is CASSPTGTSGRAEQFF. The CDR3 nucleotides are TGTGCCAGCAGTCCCACCGGGACTAGCGGGAGGGCTGAGCAGTTCTTC. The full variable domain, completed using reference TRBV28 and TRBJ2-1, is DVKVTQSSRYLVKRTGEKVFLECVQDMDHENMFWYRQDPGLGLRLIYFSYDVKMKEKGDIPEGYSVSREKKERFSLILESASTNQTSMYLCASSPTGTSGRAEQFFGPGTRLTVL.

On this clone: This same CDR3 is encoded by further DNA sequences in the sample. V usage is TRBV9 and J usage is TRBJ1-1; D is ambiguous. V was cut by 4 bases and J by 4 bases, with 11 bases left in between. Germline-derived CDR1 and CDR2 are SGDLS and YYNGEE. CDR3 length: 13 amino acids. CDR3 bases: TGTGCCAGCAGCCAAGGAGGCGGCACTGAAGCTTTCTTT. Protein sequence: CASSQGGGTEAFF.

The DNA of the CDR3 is TGTGCCAGCAGGCCAATACAGGGATCAGATACGCAGTATTTT. It is translated as CASRPIQGSDTQYF. The J gene is TRBJ2-3, the V gene TRBV11-2; D perhaps matches TRBD1 (6 bases). The ends were cut back, 6 bases at V and 4 bases at J, with 14 bases in the middle. Germline CDR1 is SGHAT and CDR2 is FQNNGV. This CDR3 region has 14 residues.

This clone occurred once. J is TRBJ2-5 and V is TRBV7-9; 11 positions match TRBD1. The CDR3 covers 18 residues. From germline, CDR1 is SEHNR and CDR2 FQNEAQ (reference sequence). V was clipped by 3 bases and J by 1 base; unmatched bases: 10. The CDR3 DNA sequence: TGTGCCAGCAGCTTGGGACAGGGGGTAGGCGGGTTCCAAGAGACCCAGTACTTC. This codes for CASSLGQGVGGFQETQYF.

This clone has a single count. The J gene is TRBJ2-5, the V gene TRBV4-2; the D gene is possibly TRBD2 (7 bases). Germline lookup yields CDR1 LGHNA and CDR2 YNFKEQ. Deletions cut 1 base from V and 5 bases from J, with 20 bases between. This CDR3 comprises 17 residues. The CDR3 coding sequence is TGTGCCAGCAGCCAAGTTAGTCCGGCAAAGGGGGGGGAGACCCAGTACTTC. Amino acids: CASSQVSPAKGGETQYF.

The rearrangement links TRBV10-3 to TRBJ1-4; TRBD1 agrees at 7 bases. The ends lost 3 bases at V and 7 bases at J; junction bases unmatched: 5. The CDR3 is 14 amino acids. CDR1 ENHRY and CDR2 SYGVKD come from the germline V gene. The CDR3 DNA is TGTGCCATCAGTGAAGAGACAGGGTTTGAAAAACTGTTTTTT. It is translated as CAISEETGFEKLFF.

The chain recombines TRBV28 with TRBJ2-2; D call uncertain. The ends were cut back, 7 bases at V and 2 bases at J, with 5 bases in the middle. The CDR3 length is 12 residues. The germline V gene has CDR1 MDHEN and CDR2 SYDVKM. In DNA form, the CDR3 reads TGTGCCAGCACTTCTAACACCGGGGAGCTGTTTTTT. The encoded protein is CASTSNTGELFF. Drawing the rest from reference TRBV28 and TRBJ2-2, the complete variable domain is DVKVTQSSRYLVKRTGEKVFLECVQDMDHENMFWYRQDPGLGLRLIYFSYDVKMKEKGDIPEGYSVSREKKERFSLILESASTNQTSMYLCASTSNTGELFFGEGSRLTVL.